This T cell receptor beta chain was obtained from a study of blood T cell repertoires in COVID-19. Study in general: T cells, B-cell-depleted T cells, or PBMCs supplied cDNA or gDNA.

Patients from Seattle were sampled longitudinally, starting during active infection. Authors' processing steps: The authors estimated nucleated cell counts from reference gene primer amplification. The table came from immunoSEQ multiplex PCR; TCRdb's copy has only in-frame clones and leaves some out. V and J calls and clone size are copied from that table; D and trimming were computed from the DNA. The sample lists 50,000 to 80,000 clones; 80% to 90% were seen once. CDR3 size: 15 residues. Germline CDR1 and CDR2: SGHTA and FQGNSA. The V gene lost 1 base and the J gene lost 0 bases, with 7 bases spanning the gap.

The chain combines TRBV7-2 with TRBJ2-1; the D is unclear. Material: peripheral blood. The sequence was obtained from a woman aged 55-70 years with COVID-19, enrolled during active disease. The CDR3, as DNA: TGTGCCAGCAGCTTAGACTTCGGCTCCTACAATGAGCAGTTCTTC. This translates into CASSLDFGSYNEQFF.